A single sample is the source of the 28 T cell receptor beta chains below, sequenced in a study of early T cells in non-severe SARS-CoV-2 infection. TCRdb re-derived calls from the 5' RACE reads in MiXCR, one entry per CDR3 protein. Of about 61,000 distinct CDR3 sequences in the sample, approximately 12% were seen once. Material: whole blood, obtained at baseline. These receptors were obtained from an adult who was a healthcare worker with PCR-confirmed SARS-CoV-2 infection or an uninfected control (not recorded which). The donor label of this sample is uncertain.

This clonotype was recorded a few times. The chain has TRBV20-1 and TRBJ2-3; 10 bases align to TRBD2. Germline CDR1 is DFQATT and CDR2 is SNEGSKA (reference sequence). The CDR3 loop spans 13 amino acids. V was clipped by 6 bases and J by 3 bases; unmatched bases: 3. The CDR3 loop reads CSAGLAETDTQYF. The CDR3, as DNA: TGCAGTGCCGGACTAGCGGAAACAGATACGCAGTATTTT.

J is TRBJ1-6 and V is TRBV10-2; D possibly corresponds to TRBD1 (5 bases). The CDR3 is made up of 15 amino acids. Looked up from germline, CDR1 is WSHSY and CDR2 is SAAADI. Trimming left V 8 bases short and J 7 bases short, with 18 bases between. The CDR3 loop is CASGTERAANSPLHF. DNA for the CDR3: TGCGCCAGCGGGACGGAACGGGCAGCCAATTCACCCCTCCACTTT.

At least ten counts were recorded for this clonotype. The genes are TRBV5-4 and TRBJ2-2; D is perhaps TRBD2 (7 bases). Germline CDR1 reads SGHNT; CDR2 reads YYREEE (reference sequence). The CDR3 length is 15 residues. The V and J ends lost 7 bases and 4 bases respectively, with 17 bases between them. DNA of the CDR3: TGTGCCAGCTCTATGGGGGGGCAGGCCACCGGGGAGCTGTTTTTT. Translation gives CASSMGGQATGELFF.

The V call is TRBV27, the J call TRBJ2-7; D is tentatively TRBD1 or TRBD2 (6 bases each). The CDR3 is made up of 16 amino acids. V lost 2 bases, J lost 3 bases, and 17 bases lay in between. Germline CDR1 is MNHEY and CDR2 is SMNVEV (reference sequence). The CDR3 spells CASSLRGTETGYEQYV. CDR3 in DNA: TGTGCCAGCAGTTTAAGGGGGACTGAGACAGGCTACGAGCAGTACGTC.

The rearrangement uses TRBV21-1 and TRBJ2-1; the DNA was not compared with TRBD1, the D call given in the table. TRBV21-1 is given as a pseudogene. The CDR3 covers 17 residues. DNA for the CDR3: TGTGCCAGCCGGAAAAGGGACCCAAGTAAGCCCTACAATGAGCAGTTCTTC. Protein: CASRKRDPSKPYNEQFF.

The CDR3 protein is CASSLSGLNNEQFF. CDR3 nucleotide sequence: TGTGCCAGCAGCCTTTCCGGGTTAAACAATGAGCAGTTCTTC. The chain is built from TRBV3-1 and TRBJ2-1; no firm D call. The CDR3 runs 14 residues. The ends were cut back, 4 bases at V and 5 bases at J, with 12 bases in the middle. Germline values: CDR1 LGHDT, CDR2 YNNKEL (reference sequence).

This clonotype was seen more than once but under ten times. This rearrangement joins TRBV24-1 to TRBJ2-2, with 7 bases identical to TRBD1. V gave up 5 bases and J gave up 1 base; unmatched junction bases: 6. The germline CDR1 and CDR2 sequences are KGHDR and SFDVKD. CDR3 length equals 16 residues. The CDR3 reads CATSGGTAWNTGELFF. The CDR3 coding sequence is TGTGCCACCAGTGGAGGGACAGCCTGGAACACCGGGGAGCTGTTTTTT.

This clonotype was observed at least ten times. This chain uses TRBV20-1 with TRBJ1-2; D call uncertain. The CDR3 extends over 12 amino acids. Germline lookup yields CDR1 DFQATT and CDR2 SNEGSKA (reference sequence). V gave up 5 bases and J gave up 4 bases, with 11 bases separating them. In DNA form, the CDR3 reads TGCAGTGCTTCTGACGGACCCTATGGCTACACCTTC. It specifies CSASDGPYGYTF.

This clonotype has more than one count but fewer than ten. The chain employs TRBV10-3 and TRBJ1-2; 9 bases match TRBD1. Per germline, CDR1 ENHRY and CDR2 SYGVKD. Unmatched junction bases numbered 10, after V lost 1 base and J lost 7 bases. The CDR3 has 16 amino acids. Here the CDR3 DNA reads TGTGCCATCAGTGAGTATACAGGGGGCGCAGAAAGTGGCTACACCTTC. Translation gives CAISEYTGGAESGYTF.

The J gene is TRBJ2-2, the V gene TRBV19, with D perhaps being TRBD1 or TRBD2 (5 bases each). CDR3 size: 13 residues. The V gene lost 11 bases and the J gene lost 9 bases, with 19 bases spanning the gap. Germline V lookup: CDR1 LNHDA, CDR2 SQIVND (reference sequence). In DNA, the CDR3 is TGTGCCTCGGGGCCAGGGTCGTTCTGGGAGCTGTTTTTT. The encoded protein is CASGPGSFWELFF.

This clonotype was counted a few times. The V call is TRBV7-2, the J call TRBJ2-3, with D unclear. The CDR3 covers 10 residues. The V end was cut by 5 bases, the J end by 7 bases, with 4 bases between. The V gene's germline CDR1 is SGHTA and CDR2 FQGNSA. The CDR3 is CASSLNTQYF. The CDR3, as DNA: TGTGCCAGCAGCCTTAATACGCAGTATTTT.

Turning to this clonotype: The junction and the germline gene differ at one end; a read error may be behind it. The rearrangement uses TRBV4-1 and TRBJ2-2, with 12 bases fitting TRBD2. The length of the CDR3 is 18 residues. Germline CDR1 is MGHRA and CDR2 is YSYEKL. In DNA, the CDR3 is TGCGCCAGCAGCCAGGCGCTAGCGGGGGGGCCTGGCACCGGGGAGCCGTTTTTT. The encoded protein is CASSQALAGGPGTGEPFF.

This clonotype was seen a few times. The V and J genes are TRBV7-9 and TRBJ2-3; TRBD2 agrees at 10 bases. CDR1 and CDR2 from the germline V gene are SEHNR and FQNEAQ (reference sequence). CDR3 size: 17 residues. V dropped 2 bases and J dropped 0; count of bases not matched to a gene: 5. The CDR3 region is CASSLSSGGLSTDTQYF. CDR3 DNA sequence: TGTGCCAGCAGCTTAAGTAGCGGGGGGCTTAGCACAGATACGCAGTATTTT.

This clonotype turned up a few times. Mismatch with germline at one junction end may stem from a read error. This rearrangement joins TRBV2 to TRBJ1-1; 8 nucleotides agree with TRBD1. Germline V gives CDR1 SNHLY, CDR2 FYNNEI. The length of the CDR3 is 15 residues. CDR3 region: CASREEQGAFSEAFF. As DNA, the CDR3 is TGTGCCAGCAGGGAAGAGCAGGGGGCGTTTTCTGAAGCTTTCTTT.

This clonotype was seen a few times. The J gene is TRBJ2-2, the V gene TRBV28, with D perhaps given as TRBD1 or TRBD2 (6 bases each). V was shortened by 7 bases and J by 5 bases, with 14 bases between the two germline ends. Germline assignment: CDR1 MDHEN and CDR2 SYDVKM. This CDR3 region has 14 residues. The CDR3 DNA reads as TGTGCCAGCACCACGGGGGCGGGGACCGGGGAGCTGTTTTTT. It is translated as CASTTGAGTGELFF.

This clonotype has at least ten counts. The V and J genes are TRBV12-3 or TRBV12-4 and TRBJ2-1; D not certain. The length of the CDR3 is 13 residues. The V and J ends lost 5 bases and 10 bases respectively, with 15 bases between them. The chain's CDR3 is CASSTPSGLEQFF. CDR3 coding DNA: TGTGCCAGCAGTACCCCCTCGGGCTTGGAGCAGTTCTTC.

This clonotype was found a few times. The rearrangement uses TRBV18 and TRBJ2-1, with 13 bases aligning to TRBD2. CDR1 is KGHSH, CDR2 LQKENI, per germline. CDR3 length: 17 amino acids. J was trimmed by 6 bases and V by 3 bases; bases with no gene match: 8. The DNA for the CDR3 is TGTGCCAGCTCACCTACTAGCGGGGGGGCCAGCGGCAATGAGCAGTTCTTC. Protein: CASSPTSGGASGNEQFF. The full variable domain, completed using reference TRBV18 and TRBJ2-1, is NAGVMQNPRHLVRRRGQEARLRCSPMKGHSHVYWYRQLPEEGLKFMVYLQKENIIDESGMPKERFSAEFPKEGPSILRIQQVVRGDSAAYFCASSPTSGGASGNEQFFGPGTRLTVL.

The CDR3 sequence is CASSHGTGAGAEAFF. In nucleotides, the CDR3 is TGTGCCAGCAGCCACGGGACAGGGGCTGGGGCTGAAGCTTTCTTT. This chain connects TRBV6-6 to TRBJ1-1; 10 bases fit TRBD1. The trim removed 6 bases at V and 6 bases at J, leaving 10 bases unmatched. This CDR3 has 15 residues. Germline CDR1 is MNHNY and CDR2 is SVGAGI (reference sequence).

The CDR3 spells CASSPRGNTEAFF. For the CDR3, the DNA is TGTGCCAGCAGCCCCAGGGGAAACACTGAAGCTTTCTTT. This chain connects TRBV7-3 to TRBJ1-1; D is possibly TRBD1 (6 bases). The CDR3 runs to 13 residues. The V gene lost 5 bases and the J gene lost 2 bases, with 9 bases spanning the gap. Looked up from germline, CDR1 is SGHTA and CDR2 is FQGTGA.

This clonotype has ten or more counts. The rearrangement uses TRBV3-1 and TRBJ1-5, with 8 nucleotides matching TRBD1. V dropped 1 base and J dropped 7; count of bases not matched to a gene: 6. The CDR3 extends over 15 amino acids. Germline V CDR1 and CDR2: LGHDT, YNNKEL (reference sequence). The CDR3 here is CASSQVTGVGQPQHF. Here the CDR3 DNA reads TGTGCCAGCAGCCAAGTGACAGGGGTAGGGCAGCCCCAGCATTTT.

The J gene is TRBJ2-3, the V gene TRBV6-5, with 9 bases fitting TRBD1. This CDR3 contains 16 residues. CDR1 MNHEY and CDR2 SVGAGI come from the germline V gene. V lost 2 bases and J lost 4; bases outside the gene matches: 7. The CDR3 loop is CASSYLGQGLADTQYF. The CDR3 DNA sequence: TGTGCCAGCAGTTACCTGGGACAGGGCCTTGCAGATACGCAGTATTTT.

In its sample, this clonotype was seen a few times. The V and J genes are TRBV30 and TRBJ2-3, with D possibly being TRBD1 (6 bases). Germline V gene lookup returns CDR1 GTSNPN and CDR2 SVGIG (reference sequence). V dropped 1 base and J dropped 2 bases, with 10 bases sitting between them. The CDR3 contains 14 residues. CDR3 nucleotides: TGTGCCTGGAGTGCCGGACAGACCACAGATACGCAGTATTTT. This encodes CAWSAGQTTDTQYF.

This clonotype was observed at least ten times. The J gene is TRBJ1-3, the V gene TRBV9, with 8 bases matching TRBD1. Per germline, CDR1 SGDLS and CDR2 YYNGEE. The CDR3 spans 17 residues. With 3 bases clipped from V and 0 bases from J, the junction kept 8 bases outside the gene matches. This CDR3 is CASSAGQGSSSGNTIYF. CDR3 bases: TGTGCCAGCAGCGCCGGACAGGGCTCTAGCTCTGGAAACACCATATATTTT.

V usage is TRBV28 and J usage is TRBJ2-7, with TRBD1 matching 7 bases. The CDR3 has 15 residues. V lost 2 bases to trimming and J lost 6 bases; unmatched junction nucleotides: 10. Germline assignment: CDR1 MDHEN and CDR2 SYDVKM. CDR3 amino acids: CASSLSPGGHFEQYV. In DNA form, the CDR3 reads TGTGCCAGCAGTTTAAGTCCAGGGGGTCACTTCGAGCAGTACGTC.

This clonotype is medium-sized within its sample. The V gene is TRBV2, the J gene TRBJ1-6; maybe TRBD1 (6 bases). Trimming removed 6 bases from V and 3 bases from J, with 12 bases in between. This CDR3 has 15 residues. Per germline, CDR1 SNHLY and CDR2 FYNNEI. The DNA for the CDR3 is TGTGCCAGCAGGACGACAGGAAACTATAATTCACCCCTCCACTTT. Protein sequence: CASRTTGNYNSPLHF.

The chain carries TRBV5-1 and TRBJ1-5, with 8 bases fitting TRBD1. Looked up from germline, CDR1 is SGHRS and CDR2 is YFSETQ. This CDR3 comprises 16 residues. Unmatched junction bases numbered 10, after V lost 4 bases and J lost 4 bases. CDR3 DNA sequence: TGCGCCAGCAGCCCGCAAGGACAGGGCGGGAATCAGCCCCAGCATTTT. This sequence encodes CASSPQGQGGNQPQHF.

This clonotype appeared many times. This rearrangement joins TRBV4-1 to TRBJ2-5; 7 bases agree with TRBD1. Germline V gives CDR1 MGHRA, CDR2 YSYEKL. V shed 0 bases, J shed 5 bases, and the junction held 9 bases outside the gene matches. The CDR3 runs 16 residues. The CDR3 reads CASSQDRGQRGETQYF. DNA of the CDR3: TGCGCCAGCAGCCAAGATCGGGGACAGAGGGGGGAGACCCAGTACTTC.

This clonotype came up many times. CDR3 loop: CASSSIGQGVGMFAEAFF. The CDR3 DNA is TGTGCCAGCAGCTCGATCGGACAGGGCGTCGGGATGTTCGCTGAAGCTTTCTTT. The V call is TRBV11-2, the J call TRBJ1-1; 8 nucleotides line up with TRBD1. CDR1 SGHAT and CDR2 FQNNGV come from the germline V gene. This CDR3 is 18 amino acids long. The junction had 19 bases not matched to a gene; V was cut back by 4 bases and J by 6 bases.